Here is one T cell receptor beta chain with its context. This clonotype came up a few times. Which antigen it targets is not known. No much larger clone exists at a distance of one base, and base qualities are not known. The sample belongs to a study of regulatory T cells in long-lasting Graves disease (dated by TCRdb to the early 2020s). Context from the whole study: In the newly diagnosed Graves' disease group, patients had been taking antithyroid drugs for less than 3 months. Patients with persistent Graves' disease were compared with patients with newly diagnosed Graves' disease using TCR sequencing and RNA sequencing of peripheral blood. The study was conducted in China and was registered as a clinical trial. TCR sequencing covered roughly 13 persistent and around 20 newly diagnosed Graves' disease patients, around 33 samples in total. General study outcomes and caveats: More public clonotypes were shared among persistent patients (roughly 2,900) than among newly diagnosed patients (966). As a limitation, the authors acknowledged that the small sample size may reduce accuracy. Peripheral blood alone was examined, since thyroid tissue, which constituted the primary lesion, could not be accessed. Sequencing and analysis were restricted to the TCR beta chain. Preferential use of TRBV28, TRBJ1-2 and TRBJ2-5 was observed in persistent disease, whereas TRBV20-1 and TRBJ2-1 were favored in newly diagnosed disease. Compared with newly diagnosed patients, patients with persistent Graves' disease had lower TCR Shannon entropy and fewer highly expanded clones, which suggests clonal expansion.

The V end gives up 7 bases and the J end 4 bases, leaving 18 bases in the junction not matched to a gene. Reading the germline V gene (reference sequence) gives CDR1 LNHDA and CDR2 SQIVND. Its CDR3 holds 18 amino acids, cysteine through phenylalanine. Only CDR3 DNA remains: 54 bases, in frame from the first base. The library was produced with multiplex PCR. TCRdb names Illumina HiSeq 4000 as the instrument used. TCR beta libraries were built with iRepertoire HTBI primers and Arm-PCR amplification of CDR3 regions. PCR products were gel purified before sequencing. Regarding the original processing steps: Across samples, 55 to 80 TRBV and 15 or so TRBJ segments were identified and used for gene usage analysis of CDR3 amino acid clonotypes. Filtered high-quality paired reads were merged into contigs using COPE and FqMerger. BLAST was used to align contigs to IMGT TRBV, TRBD and TRBJ reference genes, and CDR3 was defined according to IMGT. Highly expanded clones were defined as clonotypes with a frequency above 0.1%. Shannon entropy served as the measure of repertoire diversity, while the Gini coefficient captured V-J evenness. Clonotypes shared by more than one individual were considered public. TCRdb reran the public reads through fastp at Q25 and MiXCR, keeping productive beta chains. Rows are unified per CDR3 protein, each entry keeping the most common DNA and genes. It is TCRdb's table, rather than the study itself, that gives the V and J calls and clone size. The sample has some 240,000 distinct CDR3 sequences on record, roughly 18% of them singletons. Jointly, the top ten make up about 10% of the sample.

The sample's time point label, in plain terms: newly diagnosed GD, antithyroid drugs for less than 3 months. For both TCR sequencing and RNA sequencing, RNA was extracted from PBMCs in TRIzol. Graves' disease was diagnosed according to American Thyroid Association guidelines. Recruitment of patients was carried out at an endocrinology department in Xi'an, China. Each patient gave approximately 10 milliliters of peripheral blood, collected in an EDTA anticoagulant tube. Ficoll Paque Plus density gradient separation was used to isolate PBMCs, and no further T cell sorting was done. An Agilent 2100 Bioanalyzer and agarose gel were used to check RNA quality, while a NanoDrop 2000 measured RNA concentration. The sample was also reused in another study, on T cells in Graves' hyperthyroidism and ophthalmopathy. The second study, in turn, reports: Stable Graves' hyperthyroidism was defined as no progression to ophthalmopathy during 18 months of follow-up. Hyperthyroidism patients were newly diagnosed, with disease duration under 2 months, and aged 18 to 65 years. Exclusion was applied to patients with uncontrolled infections, other autoimmune diseases, pregnancy or lactation. Diagnoses relied on clinical symptoms, serum thyroxine and TRAb, thyroid ultrasound and orbital computed tomography. A first-round RT-PCR of the TCR CDR3 used the HTBI primer set with the Qiagen OneStep RT-PCR kit. Most expanded thyroid clonotypes (frequency above 0.001) were also found in blood, which suggests that blood repertoires may mirror thyroid immune responses. In cross-validation, a model built on a 13 V-J signature told ophthalmopathy apart from stable hyperthyroidism with approximately 90% sensitivity and roughly 83% specificity, and in testing the same model reached 80%/75%. In validation, the model predicted progression to ophthalmopathy with 55% to 71% sensitivity and about 73% specificity, a median of around 6.6 months before onset. To identify distinguishing TCR V-J signatures, a discovery cohort of around 100 patients was used, comprising 40 to 45 with Graves' ophthalmopathy and around 60 with stable Graves' hyperthyroidism. Prospective prediction of ophthalmopathy was tested in an independent validation cohort consisting of 18 to 20 hyperthyroidism patients and some 17 patients who later progressed to ophthalmopathy. The roughly 100 discovery patients were randomly divided into training and test sets at a 7:3 ratio. The study also compared thyroid tissue and blood T-cell repertoires from a handful of Graves' hyperthyroidism patients. After blood sampling, hyperthyroidism patients were treated with methimazole at a starting dose of 30 mg daily, and ophthalmopathy patients were treated with high-dose intravenous methylprednisolone. The libraries were constructed in a second round of multiplex PCR and then size-selected and purified. Paired-end sequencing of the libraries was performed with 100 bp reads on an Illumina HiSeq2000. SOAPnuke was used to process the raw data, throwing out any read that contained adapters or uncalled bases, had a mean Phred below 15, or lacked an exact constant-primer or identifier match. COPE v1.2.5 was used to merge the high-quality paired reads, and each unique nucleotide sequence was defined as a clonotype. MiTCR v1.1 was used to align clonotypes to the IMGT TRBV, TRBD and TRBJ reference segments. Analysis was restricted to V-J combinations with a frequency above 0.0001, which covered roughly 99% of repertoires. The TCS score was defined as the ratio of F50 (clonal expansion) to E x V (chaos), calculated using BLOSUM62-based TCRdist between CDR3 peptides within each V-J. Welch's t-statistics and random forest reduced roughly 530 V-J features to roughly 13, which were used in a naive Bayes classifier (R e1071). Sample size was not statistically predetermined, and investigators were not blinded to group allocation. TCR Vbeta CDR3 sequencing of approximately 140 peripheral blood samples (under 45 ophthalmopathy, about 74 hyperthyroidism and roughly 17 progressor patients) is reported in the paper.

This sample comprised peripheral blood mononuclear cells (PBMCs), obtained at new diagnosis, from a patient treated with antithyroid drugs. The chain is made from TRBV19 and TRBJ2-2, with TRBD1 matching 7 junction bases. The TCR originated in a woman under 40 with Graves disease. Donor details come from another sample of the same person, matched by shared clones. The CDR3 protein is CASTKFKPRQGVTGELFF. DNA sequence: TGTGCCAGTACCAAATTCAAACCCCGACAGGGAGTCACCGGGGAGCTGTTTTTT.